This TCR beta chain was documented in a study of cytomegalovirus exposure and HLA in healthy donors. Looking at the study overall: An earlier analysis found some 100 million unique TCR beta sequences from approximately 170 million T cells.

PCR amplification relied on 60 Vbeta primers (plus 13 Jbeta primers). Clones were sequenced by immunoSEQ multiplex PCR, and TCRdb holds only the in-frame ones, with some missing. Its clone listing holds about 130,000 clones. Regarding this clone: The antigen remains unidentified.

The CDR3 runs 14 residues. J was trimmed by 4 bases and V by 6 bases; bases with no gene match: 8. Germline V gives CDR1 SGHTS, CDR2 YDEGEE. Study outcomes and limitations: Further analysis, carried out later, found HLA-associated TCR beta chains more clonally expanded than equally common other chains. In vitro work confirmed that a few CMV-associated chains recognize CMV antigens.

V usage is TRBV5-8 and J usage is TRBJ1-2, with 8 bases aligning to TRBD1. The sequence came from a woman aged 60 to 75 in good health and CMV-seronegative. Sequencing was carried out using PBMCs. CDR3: CASTTLGQGYGYTF. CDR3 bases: TGTGCCAGCACCACCCTTGGACAGGGCTATGGCTACACCTTC.